These 20 T cell receptor beta chains share one sample of origin, sequenced in a study of T cell clonality in common variable immunodeficiency. The method was immunoSEQ multiplex PCR; TCRdb's version includes in-frame clones alone and lacks a portion of them. The profile covers roughly 25,000 clones, none occurring a single time. Their specific antigens are unknown. The study, taken as a whole, reports: In common variable immunodeficiency, TCR beta chains reportedly carried fewer deletions and N-nucleotide insertions.

Input material: peripheral blood mononuclear cells. The receptors here all came from a human donor with common variable immunodeficiency.

This clone was counted at least ten times. The DNA ends 3 residues before the CDR3 does, and the rest of the CDR3 is filled in from the germline J gene. This sequence joins TRBV19 and TRBJ1-1; weak D call: TRBD1 (5 bases). Germline V gene lookup returns CDR1 LNHDA and CDR2 SQIVND (reference sequence). Between the trimmed V and J ends, which lost 4 bases and 1 base, there was a span of 13 bases. The length of the CDR3 is 15 residues. This CDR3 reads CASSTRGAGNTEAFF. CDR3 bases read: TGTGCCAGTAGTACCCGCGGGGCAGGGAACACTGAA.

This clone was seen repeatedly, ten times or more. The read finishes 3 residues shy of the CDR3 end, and the germline J gene is used to complete it. This sequence joins TRBV5-1 and TRBJ1-1; the D gene is possibly TRBD1 (5 bases). The germline gives CDR1 SGHRS, CDR2 YFSETQ. V was trimmed by 0 bases and J by 4 bases, leaving 13 bases between them. This CDR3 region has 15 residues. The sequenced CDR3 bases are TGCGCCAGCAGCTTGGGCGGCAGGGCCGTCACTGAA. It translates to CASSLGGRAVTE. The complete CDR3 sequence is CASSLGGRAVTEAFF.

This clone showed up many times. The read terminates 3 residues before the CDR3 end, so the remaining end is supplied by the germline J gene. V is TRBV20-1 and J is TRBJ2-3; 8 nucleotides match TRBD1. Germline V lookup: CDR1 DFQATT, CDR2 SNEGSKA (reference sequence). V gave up 6 bases and J gave up 2 bases; unmatched junction bases: 13. This CDR3 is built from 16 residues. CDR3 DNA (partial): TGCAGTGCGCCGCAGGGGGCCAGTCGATCCACAGATACG. Translating it yields CSAPQGASRSTDT. In full, the CDR3 is CSAPQGASRSTDTQYF.

The sample holds many counts of this clone. Coverage ceases 3 residues before the CDR3 finishes, and the germline J gene fills in the end. The rearrangement uses TRBV19 and TRBJ2-3; D gene uncertain. The germline CDR1 and CDR2 sequences are LNHDA and SQIVND (reference sequence). CDR3 length: 15 residues. V lost 4 bases, J lost 0 bases, and 11 bases lay in between. The CDR3 bases that were read are TGTGCCAGTAGTACTGATTTGACTAGCACAGATACG. It is translated as CASSTDLTSTDT. The complete CDR3 reads CASSTDLTSTDTQYF. Together with reference TRBV19 and TRBJ2-3, the CDR3 gives the full variable domain: DGGITQSPKYLFRKEGQNVTLSCEQNLNHDAMYWYRQDPGQGLRLIYYSQIVNDFQKGDIAEGYSVSREKKESFPLTVTSAQKNPTAFYLCASSTDLTSTDTQYFGPGTRLTVL.

In regard to this clone: The CDR3 end lies 3 residues beyond the end of the read and is filled in from the germline J gene. The chain employs TRBV10-3 and TRBJ2-7; 8 nucleotides align to TRBD2. V dropped 3 bases and J dropped 5; count of bases not matched to a gene: 3. Germline CDR1 is ENHRY and CDR2 is SYGVKD. The CDR3 contains 13 residues. The CDR3 spells CAISEGLAHEQYF. The part of the CDR3 DNA that was read is TGTGCCATCAGTGAAGGACTAGCCCACGAG.

This clone was found many times. The chain's CDR3 is CASSAGTVAYEQYF. CDR3 DNA, as far as it was read: TGTGCCAGTAGTGCCGGGACAGTCGCCTACGAG. The chain links TRBV19 to TRBJ2-7; TRBD1 aligns across 7 bases. Sequencing ends 3 residues short of the CDR3 end; the germline J gene provides the rest. The CDR3 loop spans 14 amino acids. Germline assignment: CDR1 LNHDA and CDR2 SQIVND (reference sequence). J gave up 2 bases and V 5 bases, and 6 bases lay outside the gene matches.

This clone has ten or more counts. The read halts 3 residues ahead of the CDR3 end, with the missing end drawn from the germline J gene. The chain uses TRBV19 and TRBJ1-1, with 7 bases matching TRBD1. V lost 5 bases and J lost 1; bases outside the gene matches: 7. CDR1 and CDR2 from the germline V gene are LNHDA and SQIVND (reference sequence). This CDR3 is built from 15 residues. The CDR3 loop is CASSPGQTRNTEAFF. The covered CDR3 bases are TGTGCCAGTAGTCCGGGACAGACCCGGAACACTGAA.

On this clone: The read comes to an end 3 residues before the CDR3 does, leaving the germline J gene to fill in the end. This sequence joins TRBV5-3 and TRBJ1-4; 7 bases align to TRBD1. TRBV5-3 is designated an ORF whose function remains uncertain. CDR3 length: 18 residues. The V and J ends lost 0 bases and 7 bases, in that order; junction bases with no gene match: 15. The covered CDR3 bases are TGTGCCAGAAGCTTGGGGGCTAATGAGGGGGCGGCTAGTGAAAAA. This gives the protein CARSLGANEGAASEK. The entire CDR3 protein reads CARSLGANEGAASEKLFF.

This clone was seen ten or more times. The read is 3 residues too short to cover the CDR3 end, so that end is filled in from the germline J gene. V is TRBV23-1 and J is TRBJ2-1; either TRBD1 or TRBD2 may supply D (6 bases each). TRBV23-1 is an ORF for which the function is uncertain. This CDR3 region has 16 residues. Trimming left V 7 bases short and J 2 bases short, with 18 bases between. CDR3 bases read: TGCGCCAGCACCCAAGGGGGAGGAGGCCCCTACAATGAG. It codes for CASTQGGGGPYNE. The full CDR3 protein reads CASTQGGGGPYNEQFF.

This clone was counted many times. The read comes to an end 3 residues before the CDR3 does, leaving the germline J gene to fill in the end. The V call is TRBV28, the J call TRBJ2-7; possible D gene TRBD1, 6 bases. The CDR3 totals 11 residues. V lost 8 bases, J lost 3 bases, and 8 bases lay in between. The V gene's germline CDR1 is MDHEN and CDR2 SYDVKM. CDR3 DNA, as far as it was read: TGTGCCAGCGAACAGGGCTACGAG. Amino acid sequence: CASEQGYE. The full-length CDR3 reads as CASEQGYEQYF.

This clone occurred a few times. A much larger clone is a single base away; this may be a read error. With the read ending 3 residues before the CDR3 end, the germline J gene is used to fill in that end. Other DNA sequences in the sample encode the same CDR3. The V gene is TRBV6-1, the J gene TRBJ2-7, with D tentatively TRBD1 (6 bases). CDR1 MNHNS and CDR2 SASEGT come from the germline V gene. The CDR3 has 16 amino acids. V was cut by 0 bases and J by 5 bases, with 17 bases left in between. The covered CDR3 bases are TGTGCCAGCAGTGAAGCATCTTGGACAGCCGGGGACGAG. It yields the protein CASSEASWTAGDE. The complete CDR3 protein is CASSEASWTAGDEQYF.

Concerning this clone: The read ends 3 residues early relative to the CDR3; the germline J gene fills the gap. This chain joins TRBV7-9 and TRBJ1-4; no definite D call. This CDR3 has 15 amino acids. Deletions cut 5 bases from V and 0 bases from J, with 10 bases between. CDR1 is SEHNR and CDR2 is FQNEAQ in the germline V gene (reference sequence). The sequenced CDR3 bases are TGTGCCAGCAGCCCCTCCTTCCCAACTAATGAAAAA. Translating it yields CASSPSFPTNEK. The full CDR3 sequence reads CASSPSFPTNEKLFF.

A remark on this clone: The observed sequence ends 3 residues before the CDR3 terminus, with the missing tail filled in from the germline J gene. This chain links TRBV18 with TRBJ2-7, with 11 bases matching TRBD2. The V and J ends lost 3 bases and 5 bases, in that order; junction bases with no gene match: 6. This CDR3 spans 15 amino acids. Per germline, CDR1 KGHSH and CDR2 LQKENI. The CDR3 here is CASSPVAGGLNEQYF. CDR3 bases read: TGTGCCAGCTCACCGGTAGCGGGGGGGCTCAACGAG.

This clone has at least ten counts. The CDR3 end is not reached by the read, which stops 3 residues before it; the germline J gene fills it in. The chain joins TRBV6-2 or TRBV6-3 to TRBJ1-2; D is ambiguous. The germline gives CDR1 MNHEY, CDR2 SVGEGT. The CDR3 is 11 amino acids. The V gene lost 4 bases and the J gene lost 6 bases, with 6 bases spanning the gap. CDR3 region: CASSFPDGYTF. The part of the CDR3 DNA that was read is TGTGCCAGCAGTTTCCCCGATGGC.

This clone was detected ten times or more. The missing CDR3 end, 3 residues past where the read stops, is filled in from the germline J gene. The chain joins TRBV14 to TRBJ2-4; TRBD1 agrees at 11 bases. CDR3 size: 15 residues. Per the germline V gene, CDR1 is SGHDN and CDR2 is FVKESK. With V trimmed by 6 bases and J by 1 base, 2 bases remained unmatched. CDR3 DNA, as far as it was read: TGTGCCAGCAGTAGGGACAGGGGGGCCAAAAACATT. Translating gives CASSRDRGAKNI. The whole CDR3 is CASSRDRGAKNIQYF.

There are many counts of this clone. An end of the junction does not agree with germline; a read error may underlie this. The CDR3 goes on 3 residues after the read ends, and that part is filled in from the germline J gene. The chain carries TRBV4-2 and TRBJ1-4; D perhaps matches TRBD1 (5 bases). The CDR3 is 16 residues long. CDR1 is LGHNA and CDR2 is YNFKEQ in the germline V gene. CDR3 amino acids: CASSQDAGRLFEKLFF. Incomplete CDR3 DNA: TGCGCCAGCAGCCAAGATGCGGGGCGGCTGTTTGAAAAA.

This clone showed up many times. The CDR3 extends 3 residues past the end of the read, so its final part is completed from the germline J gene. The V call is TRBV18, the J call TRBJ2-1; 8 positions agree with TRBD1. The CDR3 sequence is 18 residues long. Trimming took 6 bases from V and 0 from J; bases not matched to a gene: 13. Germline CDR1 KGHSH, CDR2 LQKENI. The CDR3: CASSPDRVPFSSYNEQFF. The sequenced part of the CDR3 DNA is TGTGCCAGCTCTCCGGACAGGGTCCCCTTTAGCTCCTACAATGAG.

This clone has at least ten counts. Read coverage stops 3 residues before the CDR3 terminus; the germline J gene supplies the remainder. The J gene is TRBJ2-5, the V gene TRBV7-3; no firm D call. Germline CDR1 is SGHTA and CDR2 is FQGTGA. The CDR3 is 16 amino acids. V was trimmed by 5 bases and J by 4 bases, leaving 20 bases between them. The CDR3 loop is CASSPLLSHLGETQYF. Incomplete CDR3 DNA: TGTGCCAGCAGCCCACTCCTTAGCCACCTCGGAGAGACC. The whole variable domain, remainder taken from reference TRBV7-3 and TRBJ2-5, is GAGVSQTPSNKVTEKGKYVELRCDPISGHTALYWYRQSLGQGPEFLIYFQGTGAADDSGLPNDRFFAVRPEGSVSTLKIQRTERGDSAVYLCASSPLLSHLGETQYFGPGTRLLVL.

This clone was recorded many times. The sequenced fragment ends 3 residues before the CDR3 boundary, so the rest is inferred from the germline J gene. The chain links TRBV19 to TRBJ1-4; unclear D gene. This CDR3 spans 11 amino acids. V lost 7 bases and J 6 bases, leaving 6 bases between the germline ends. The germline gives CDR1 LNHDA, CDR2 SQIVND (reference sequence). The covered CDR3 bases are TGTGCCAGTATTGAGGATGAAAAA. It specifies CASIEDEK. The entire CDR3 protein is CASIEDEKLFF.

To note about this clone: The missing CDR3 end, 3 residues past where the read stops, is filled in from the germline J gene. V is TRBV6-2 or TRBV6-3 and J is TRBJ1-5, with 8 bases identical to TRBD1. V was clipped by 4 bases and J by 4 bases; unmatched bases: 6. The CDR3 has 15 residues. The germline CDR1 and CDR2 sequences are MNHEY and SVGEGT. The CDR3 region is CASSSGTGLNQPQHF. CDR3 DNA, as far as it was read: TGTGCCAGCAGTTCTGGGACAGGACTTAATCAGCCC.